The 30 T cell receptor beta chains below all came from one sample that was sequenced in a study of blood T cell repertoires in COVID-19. Sequencing used immunoSEQ multiplex PCR; TCRdb keeps in-frame clones, though not all of them. The table has 100,000 to 130,000 clones, around 64% seen once. Sequencing was performed on peripheral blood. These receptor sequences come from a woman aged 40 to 50 with acute or convalescent COVID-19.

The V and J genes are TRBV7-9 and TRBJ2-7, with 8 bases matching TRBD1. Trimming took 6 bases from V and 5 from J; bases not matched to a gene: 12. The CDR3 contains 15 residues. CDR1 SEHNR and CDR2 FQNEAQ come from the germline V gene (reference sequence). The chain's CDR3 is CASSSSLGQGNEQYF. The CDR3 DNA is TGTGCCAGCAGTTCAAGTTTAGGACAGGGCAACGAGCAGTACTTC.

Concerning this clone: This same CDR3 is encoded by further DNA sequences in the sample. The chain carries TRBV10-3 and TRBJ1-5, with D perhaps matching TRBD1 (5 bases). Between the trimmed V and J ends, which lost 0 bases and 7 bases, there was a span of 10 bases. CDR1 is ENHRY, CDR2 SYGVKD, per germline. CDR3 length: 14 amino acids. CDR3 region: CAISESGGDQPQHF. The DNA of the CDR3 is TGTGCCATCAGTGAGTCCGGGGGGGACCAGCCCCAGCATTTT.

The rearrangement links TRBV12-3 or TRBV12-4 to TRBJ1-5; D unclear. This CDR3 is built from 13 residues. V was pared by 3 bases and J by 0 bases, with 3 bases between. As DNA, the CDR3 is TGTGCCAGCAGTTTTCGTAGCAATCAGCCCCAGCATTTT. Its translation is CASSFRSNQPQHF.

The V gene is TRBV6-6, the J gene TRBJ1-6; 8 bases line up with TRBD1. There are 14 residues in the CDR3. The ends lost 6 bases at V and 5 bases at J; junction bases unmatched: 3. Germline values: CDR1 MNHNY, CDR2 SVGAGI (reference sequence). CDR3 bases: TGTGCCAGCAGGACAGGGGCCGATAATTCACCCCTCCACTTT. This codes for CASRTGADNSPLHF.

The chain has TRBV3-1 (or the pseudogene TRBV3-2) and TRBJ2-7; D possibly corresponds to TRBD2 (6 bases). The germline gives CDR1 LGHDT, CDR2 YNNKEL (reference sequence). The length of the CDR3 is 17 residues. V was shortened by 3 bases and J by 3 bases, with 21 bases between the two germline ends. The DNA of the CDR3 is TGTGCCAGCAGCCACTCAAGCGGCCTCCGGAGGGGCTACGAGCAGTACTTC. Its protein is CASSHSSGLRRGYEQYF.

By its share, this clone is medium-sized. The chain couples TRBV29-1 to TRBJ2-7, with D tentatively TRBD1 or TRBD2 (5 bases each). Germline CDR1 SQVTM, CDR2 ANQGSEA. With 7 bases removed from V and 0 bases from J, the gap between germline ends came to 13 bases. This CDR3 contains 13 residues. In DNA form, the CDR3 reads TGCAGCGCGAGGGGCGGAAGCTCCTACGAGCAGTACTTC. Protein sequence: CSARGGSSYEQYF.

The rearrangement links TRBV7-2 to TRBJ2-3, with 8 bases identical to TRBD2. Germline CDR1 SGHTA, CDR2 FQGNSA. The junction had 8 bases not matched to a gene; V was cut back by 1 base and J by 2 bases. This CDR3 is built from 17 residues. CDR3 nucleotides: TGTGCCAGCAGCTTAGATTTTGGGACTAGTCTCACAGATACGCAGTATTTT. Translating it yields CASSLDFGTSLTDTQYF.

The chain joins TRBV20-1 to TRBJ2-1, with TRBD1 as a possible D gene (5 bases). Germline-derived CDR1 and CDR2 are DFQATT and SNEGSKA (reference sequence). The CDR3 length is 14 residues. The V end lost 3 bases, the J end lost 4 bases, and 13 bases lay between the germline ends. The CDR3 DNA sequence: TGCAGTGCTAGTTTCGACAGATCATACAATGAGCAGTTCTTC. Its protein product is CSASFDRSYNEQFF.

The chain has TRBV30 and TRBJ1-6, with 9 bases lining up with TRBD1. This CDR3 contains 19 residues. Trimming at V came to 0 bases and at J to 6 bases, leaving 15 bases not matched to a gene. Germline CDR1 GTSNPN, CDR2 SVGIG (reference sequence). CDR3 sequence: CAWSVPRQGVPTSNSPLHF. CDR3 nucleotide sequence: TGTGCCTGGAGTGTACCCCGACAGGGGGTACCTACCTCTAATTCACCCCTCCACTTT.

This clone appeared once. The chain uses TRBV21-1 and TRBJ1-5; the tabulated D call, TRBD1, remains unverified against the DNA. TRBV21-1 constitutes a pseudogene. The CDR3 runs to 16 residues. CDR3 amino acids: CASSPNVGQFNQPQHF. The CDR3 nucleotides are TGTGCCAGCAGCCCTAACGTAGGACAGTTCAATCAGCCCCAGCATTTT.

The rearrangement joins TRBV3-1 (or the pseudogene TRBV3-2) to TRBJ1-4; D unclear. V lost 3 bases and J 2 bases, leaving 16 bases between the germline ends. The CDR3 has 17 amino acids. Germline-derived CDR1 and CDR2 are LGHDT and YNNKEL (reference sequence). The CDR3 loop is CASSQGKAVWTNEKLFF. CDR3 sequence (DNA): TGTGCCAGCAGCCAGGGCAAGGCCGTTTGGACTAATGAAAAACTGTTTTTT.

The chain carries TRBV29-1 and TRBJ2-1; weak D call: TRBD1 (6 bases). The CDR3 is 13 residues long. V lost 2 bases and J 4 bases, leaving 9 bases between the germline ends. Germline values: CDR1 SQVTM, CDR2 ANQGSEA. CDR3 residues: CSVEQGSYNEQFF. DNA for the CDR3: TGCAGCGTTGAACAGGGGAGTTACAATGAGCAGTTCTTC.

The chain recombines TRBV5-1 with TRBJ2-5, with 10 nucleotides matching TRBD1. The junction had 5 bases not matched to a gene; V was cut back by 4 bases and J by 5 bases. CDR1 and CDR2 (germline): SGHRS, YFSETQ. This CDR3 spans 14 amino acids. The DNA of the CDR3 is TGCGCCAGCAGCAACCCGGGACAGGGGGAGACCCAGTACTTC. The encoded protein is CASSNPGQGETQYF.

The rearrangement uses TRBV28 and TRBJ2-2, with TRBD1 as a possible D gene (6 bases). Germline values: CDR1 MDHEN, CDR2 SYDVKM. The CDR3 length is 15 residues. V was cut by 7 bases and J by 2 bases, with 14 bases left in between. CDR3 DNA: TGTGCCAGCAAAACAGGGCAGGGAAACACCGGGGAGCTGTTTTTT. This gives the protein CASKTGQGNTGELFF.

This chain's CDR3 is CASSMTRVGDTQYF. The CDR3 bases are TGTGCCAGCAGCATGACCCGGGTGGGAGATACGCAGTATTTT. The chain carries TRBV7-9 and TRBJ2-3; D gene ambiguous. CDR3 size: 14 residues. CDR1 SEHNR and CDR2 FQNEAQ come from the germline V gene (reference sequence). Trimming took 5 bases from V and 5 from J, leaving 14 bases between them.

V gene TRBV2 combines with J gene TRBJ2-7, with 10 bases that match TRBD2. The germline V gene encodes CDR1 SNHLY and CDR2 FYNNEI. The V segment lost 10 bases and the J segment 5 bases; nucleotides outside the gene matches: 14. This CDR3 region has 15 residues. The CDR3 coding sequence is TGTGCCACCGCCACTTTAGCGGGGGGTTTCCACGAGCAGTACTTC. Amino acids: CATATLAGGFHEQYF. Variable domain in full (rest from reference TRBV2 and TRBJ2-7): EPEVTQTPSHQVTQMGQEVILRCVPISNHLYFYWYRQILGQKVEFLVSFYNNEISEKSEIFDDQFSVERPDGSNFTLKIRSTKLEDSAMYFCATATLAGGFHEQYFGPGTRLTVT.

This clone has just one count. The genes are TRBV2 and TRBJ2-1; TRBD2 agrees at 12 bases. Trimming cost V 7 bases and J 5 bases; bases outside gene matches: 9. This CDR3 is built from 16 residues. Looked up from germline, CDR1 is SNHLY and CDR2 is FYNNEI. This CDR3 reads CASKSLAGGPDNEQFF. As DNA, the CDR3 is TGTGCCAGCAAGTCCCTAGCGGGGGGGCCGGACAATGAGCAGTTCTTC.

The chain employs TRBV28 and TRBJ1-6, with 7 bases that match TRBD1. The CDR3 runs 14 residues. Germline CDR1 reads MDHEN; CDR2 reads SYDVKM. V dropped 5 bases and J dropped 9; count of bases not matched to a gene: 7. CDR3 nucleotides: TGTGCCAGCAGTCCACAGGGGATACGTTCACCCCTCCACTTT. It is translated as CASSPQGIRSPLHF. Complete variable domain (other parts from reference TRBV28 and TRBJ1-6): DVKVTQSSRYLVKRTGEKVFLECVQDMDHENMFWYRQDPGLGLRLIYFSYDVKMKEKGDIPEGYSVSREKKERFSLILESASTNQTSMYLCASSPQGIRSPLHFGNGTRLTVT.

This chain connects TRBV4-2 to TRBJ2-5; 9 nucleotides line up with TRBD2. The CDR3 extends over 18 amino acids. CDR1 LGHNA and CDR2 YNFKEQ come from the germline V gene. V was pared by 0 bases and J by 4 bases, with 12 bases of the junction left unmatched. The CDR3 nucleotides are TGTGCCAGCAGCCAAGAGAGGGCTAGCGGGGATTCGGCAGAGACCCAGTACTTC. The encoded protein is CASSQERASGDSAETQYF.

The V and J genes are TRBV6-8 and TRBJ1-1, with no clear D. The length of the CDR3 is 16 residues. V lost 5 bases and J lost 2, with 18 bases in between. The germline gives CDR1 MNHGY, CDR2 SAAAGT. The CDR3 loop reads CASSTPHDTANTEAFF. The CDR3 DNA sequence: TGTGCCAGCAGTACCCCGCATGACACCGCAAACACTGAAGCTTTCTTT.

The chain has TRBV30 and TRBJ1-2; D is ambiguous. The CDR3 covers 17 residues. Germline CDR1 is GTSNPN and CDR2 is SVGIG (reference sequence). V was shortened by 3 bases and J by 6 bases, with 26 bases between the two germline ends. The CDR3 DNA sequence: TGTGCCTGGAGGCGTGATCCCTCGAGGGTTGCCTGGGATGGCTACACCTTC. Its protein product is CAWRRDPSRVAWDGYTF.

Comments on this clone: The sample has other DNA sequences that encode this CDR3 too. The chain carries TRBV15 and TRBJ2-5; 9 bases map to TRBD2. V gave up 1 base and J gave up 2 bases; unmatched junction bases: 2. Germline loops: CDR1 LNHNV, CDR2 YYDKDF (reference sequence). The CDR3 is 15 residues long. The CDR3 reads CATSRGAGGQETQYF. CDR3 DNA: TGTGCCACCAGCAGAGGGGCGGGGGGGCAAGAGACCCAGTACTTC.

Many counts were recorded for this clone. The V call is TRBV20-1, the J call TRBJ2-4, with D uncertain. The CDR3 totals 11 residues. CDR1 and CDR2 from the germline V gene are DFQATT and SNEGSKA (reference sequence). Trimming stripped 4 bases from V and 7 bases from J, with 8 bases between. CDR3 loop: CSAISRNIQYF. CDR3 coding DNA: TGCAGTGCTATATCTAGGAACATTCAGTACTTC.

The rearrangement links TRBV7-7 to TRBJ2-5; the D is unclear. The germline CDR1 and CDR2 sequences are SSHAT and FNYEAQ (reference sequence). This CDR3 contains 15 residues. The V end was cut by 5 bases, the J end by 2 bases, with 15 bases between. The CDR3 DNA sequence: TGTGCCAGCAGCCAAAATGATCTAGAGCAAGAGACCCAGTACTTC. Residues: CASSQNDLEQETQYF.

The sample holds many counts of this clone. The gene calls are TRBV28 and TRBJ1-5; TRBD1 aligns across 9 bases. J gave up 2 bases and V 3 bases, and 5 bases lay outside the gene matches. The CDR3 length is 16 residues. CDR1 is MDHEN and CDR2 is SYDVKM in the germline V gene. The CDR3 loop reads CASSFRGQGGNQPQHF. CDR3 nucleotide sequence: TGTGCCAGCAGTTTCCGGGGACAGGGAGGCAATCAGCCCCAGCATTTT. Full variable domain (remainder filled in from reference TRBV28 and TRBJ1-5): DVKVTQSSRYLVKRTGEKVFLECVQDMDHENMFWYRQDPGLGLRLIYFSYDVKMKEKGDIPEGYSVSREKKERFSLILESASTNQTSMYLCASSFRGQGGNQPQHFGDGTRLSIL.

CDR3 amino acids: CAISAASGALQETQYF. CDR3 nucleotides: TGTGCCATCAGTGCTGCTAGCGGGGCCCTACAAGAGACCCAGTACTTC. The genes are TRBV10-3 and TRBJ2-5; 9 bases align to TRBD2. V lost 4 bases and J lost 2; bases outside the gene matches: 8. The CDR3 extends over 16 amino acids. CDR1 and CDR2 (germline): ENHRY, SYGVKD.

This chain joins TRBV6-2 or TRBV6-3 and TRBJ2-2; D gene unclear. This CDR3 is built from 15 residues. The germline V gene encodes CDR1 MNHEY and CDR2 SVGEGT. The V and J ends lost 4 bases and 3 bases respectively, with 12 bases between them. CDR3 sequence (DNA): TGTGCCAGCAGTTCCCACCAACGGGACACCGGGGAGCTGTTTTTT. It encodes CASSSHQRDTGELFF.

This clone showed up just a few times. The chain is built from TRBV13 and TRBJ1-3; 9 nucleotides agree with TRBD1. With V trimmed by 0 bases and J by 2 bases, 5 bases remained unmatched. The CDR3 runs 17 residues. The germline V gene has CDR1 PRHDT and CDR2 FYEKMQ (reference sequence). CDR3 sequence: CASSLGLGDRAGNTIYF. Written as DNA, the CDR3 is TGTGCCAGCAGCTTAGGCCTCGGGGACAGGGCTGGAAACACCATATATTTT.

The chain links TRBV5-4 to TRBJ2-7; D is ambiguous. Germline CDR1 is SGHNT and CDR2 is YYREEE (reference sequence). The CDR3 is 15 residues long. The V and J ends lost 1 base and 3 bases respectively, with 14 bases between them. CDR3 sequence reads: CASSLPGPRSYEQYF. CDR3 in DNA: TGTGCCAGCAGCTTGCCCGGCCCCCGGAGCTACGAGCAGTACTTC.

The rearrangement joins TRBV7-9 to TRBJ2-5; D gene ambiguous. CDR3 length equals 14 residues. Trimming stripped 0 bases from V and 5 bases from J, with 10 bases between. Germline V gives CDR1 SEHNR, CDR2 FQNEAQ (reference sequence). The CDR3 DNA follows: TGTGCCAGCAGCTTAGCGAGGTCAAGGGAGACCCAGTACTTC. Residues: CASSLARSRETQYF.